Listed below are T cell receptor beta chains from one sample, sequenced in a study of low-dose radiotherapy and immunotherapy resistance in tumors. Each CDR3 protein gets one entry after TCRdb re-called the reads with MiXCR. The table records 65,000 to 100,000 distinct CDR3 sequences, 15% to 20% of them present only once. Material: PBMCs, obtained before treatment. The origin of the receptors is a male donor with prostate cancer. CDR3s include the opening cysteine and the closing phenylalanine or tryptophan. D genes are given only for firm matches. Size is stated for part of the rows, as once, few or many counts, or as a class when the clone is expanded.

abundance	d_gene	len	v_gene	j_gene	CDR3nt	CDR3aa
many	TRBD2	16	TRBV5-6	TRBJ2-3	TGTGCCAGCAGCTTGTGGACTAGCGGGCCCCTGTCGTCGCAGTATTTT	CASSLWTSGPLSSQYF
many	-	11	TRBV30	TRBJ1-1	TGTGCCTGGAGCCCATTCTCTGAAGCTTTCTTT	CAWSPFSEAFF
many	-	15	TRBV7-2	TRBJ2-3	TGTGCCAGCAGCTTAGCCGGGGGGCTTTCAGATACGCAGTATTTT	CASSLAGGLSDTQYF
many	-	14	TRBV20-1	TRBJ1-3	TGCAGTGCTGCCGCCTCGGGCTCTGGAAACACCATATATTTT	CSAAASGSGNTIYF
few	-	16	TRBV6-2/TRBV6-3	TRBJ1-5	TGTGCCAGCAGTTCGTTCCTCGACAGGAGCGATCAGCCCCAGCATTTT	CASSSFLDRSDQPQHF
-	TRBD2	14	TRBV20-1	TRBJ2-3	TGCAGTGCTACCTTAGCGGGGGCCCCGGATACGCAGTATTTT	CSATLAGAPDTQYF
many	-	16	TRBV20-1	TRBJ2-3	TGCAGTGCTAGAGATAACGGCCGGCCGAAAGTAGATACGCAGTATTTT	CSARDNGRPKVDTQYF
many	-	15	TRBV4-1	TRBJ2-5	TGCGCCAGCAGCGTTCAAATGGGTTACCAAGAGACCCAGTACTTC	CASSVQMGYQETQYF
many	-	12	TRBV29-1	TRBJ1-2	TGCAGCCTCGGGAATCCCGACTATGGCTACACCTTC	CSLGNPDYGYTF
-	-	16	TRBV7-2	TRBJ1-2	TGTGCCAGCAGCTTAGGAGGCCTCGGTCTTAACTATGGCTACACCTTC	CASSLGGLGLNYGYTF
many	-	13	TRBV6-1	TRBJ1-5	TGTGCCAGCAGTGAGAGGACCAATCAGCCCCAGCATTTT	CASSERTNQPQHF
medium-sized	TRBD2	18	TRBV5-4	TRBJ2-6	TGTGCCAGCACCGTGAACCGGGGGGAATTCTCTGGGGCCAACGTCCTGACTTTC	CASTVNRGEFSGANVLTF
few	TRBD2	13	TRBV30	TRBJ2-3	TGTGCCTGGACGGCGGGGGGGCCTGATACGCAGTATTTT	CAWTAGGPDTQYF
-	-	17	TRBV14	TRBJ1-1	TGTGCCAGCAGCCAAGATCCACTCCGGGTAGGGGACACTGAAGCTTTCTTT	CASSQDPLRVGDTEAFF
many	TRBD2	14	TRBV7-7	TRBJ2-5	TGTGCTAGCAGCCCCAGCGGGGGGGCCGAGACCCAGTACTTC	CASSPSGGAETQYF
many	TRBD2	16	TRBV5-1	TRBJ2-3	TGCGCCAGCAGCTTGGGGCCTAGCGGGGGGACAGATACGCAGTATTTT	CASSLGPSGGTDTQYF
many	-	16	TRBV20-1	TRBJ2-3	TGCAGCGCGATCGATTCGGGGAAGTTCGGCACAGATACGCAGTATTTT	CSAIDSGKFGTDTQYF
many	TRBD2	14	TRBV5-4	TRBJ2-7	TGTGCCAGCAGCTCGACGGCGGGGGCCTACGAGCAGTACTTC	CASSSTAGAYEQYF
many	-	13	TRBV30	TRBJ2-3	TGTGCCTGGATCAGAATTAGCACAGATACGCAGTATTTT	CAWIRISTDTQYF
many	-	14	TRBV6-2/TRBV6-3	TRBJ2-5	TGTGCCAGCAGTTACTCGGGTAGGGAAGAGACCCAGTACTTC	CASSYSGREETQYF
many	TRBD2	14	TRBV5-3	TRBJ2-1	TGTGCCAGCAGCCCGACTAGCGTGTCGGATGAGCAGTTCTTC	CASSPTSVSDEQFF
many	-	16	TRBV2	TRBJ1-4	TGTGCCAGCAGCGAGGGACTTCTCACAACTAATGAAAAACTGTTTTTT	CASSEGLLTTNEKLFF
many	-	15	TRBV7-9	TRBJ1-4	TGTGCCAGCAGCCGTACAGGGACAACTAATGAAAAACTGTTTTTT	CASSRTGTTNEKLFF
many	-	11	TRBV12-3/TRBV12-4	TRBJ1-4	TGTGCCAGCAGTCCTAGCGAAAAACTGTTTTTT	CASSPSEKLFF
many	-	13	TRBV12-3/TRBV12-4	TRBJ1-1	TGTGCCAGCAGATTCGGACAGTACACTGAAGCTTTCTTT	CASRFGQYTEAFF
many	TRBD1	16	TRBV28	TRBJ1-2	TGTGCCAGCAGCCGGGGAACCGGGACAGGGGACTATGGCTACACCTTC	CASSRGTGTGDYGYTF
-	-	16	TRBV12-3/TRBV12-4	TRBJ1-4	TGTGCCAGCAGACTCGGACAGCTAGCAACTAATGAAAAACTGTTTTTT	CASRLGQLATNEKLFF
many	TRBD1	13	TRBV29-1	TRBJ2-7	TGCAGCGTTGTCCCAGGGGGCTCCTACGAGCAGTACTTC	CSVVPGGSYEQYF
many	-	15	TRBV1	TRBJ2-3	TGCACCAGCAGCACGGCCCTCCGGGGATCAGATACGCAGTATTTT	CTSSTALRGSDTQYF
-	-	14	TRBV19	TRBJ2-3	TGTGCCAGCGGAACGCCAGGGAACACAGATACGCAGTATTTT	CASGTPGNTDTQYF
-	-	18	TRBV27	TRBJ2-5	TGTGCCAGCAGTTTCGAGGCTCCGGGCACTAGGGGGGTGGAGACCCAGTACTTC	CASSFEAPGTRGVETQYF
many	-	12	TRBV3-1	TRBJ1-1	TGTGCCAGCAGCCAAAGGTCGTTTGAAGCTTTCTTT	CASSQRSFEAFF
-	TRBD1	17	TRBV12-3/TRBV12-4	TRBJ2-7	TGTGCCAGCAGTCCAGGAGTGGGACAGGGGAAGGTCTACGAGCAGTACTTC	CASSPGVGQGKVYEQYF
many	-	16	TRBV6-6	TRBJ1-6	TGTGCCAGCGGGGTCGGGCGCGGGGGAGGAGGTTCACCCCTCCACTTT	CASGVGRGGGGSPLHF
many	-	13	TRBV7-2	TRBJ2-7	TGTGCCAGCAACAACAGGTCTACCTACGAGCAGTACTTC	CASNNRSTYEQYF
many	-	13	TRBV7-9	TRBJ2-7	TGTGCCAGCAGCTTACCCGGAGCCTACGAGCAGTACTTC	CASSLPGAYEQYF
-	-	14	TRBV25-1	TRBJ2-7	TGTGCCAGCAGTCCCCCTACGGCAGGGGGGAAGCAGTACTTC	CASSPPTAGGKQYF
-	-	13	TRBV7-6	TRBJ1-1	TGTGCCAGCAGCGTAAACCGAGGGACTGAAGCTTTCTTT	CASSVNRGTEAFF
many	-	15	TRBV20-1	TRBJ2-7	TGCAGTGCTCGCCGGGACGTAGGGACCCTACGCGTGGAGTACTTC	CSARRDVGTLRVEYF
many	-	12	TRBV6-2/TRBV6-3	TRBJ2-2	TGTGCCAGCACCTTCACGTTCGGGGAGCTGTTTTTT	CASTFTFGELFF
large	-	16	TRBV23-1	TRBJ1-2	TGCGCCAGCAGTCAATCGAGGCCGGAGACTCTCTATGGCTACACCTTC	CASSQSRPETLYGYTF
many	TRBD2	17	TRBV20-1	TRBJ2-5	TGCAGTGCTAGAGATCTCCGTGCCGGGACTAGTGGGGAGACCCAGTACTTC	CSARDLRAGTSGETQYF
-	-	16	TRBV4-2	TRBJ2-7	TGTGCCAGCAGCCAAGCGACGCTGGGGATGGTTGACGAGCAGTACTTC	CASSQATLGMVDEQYF
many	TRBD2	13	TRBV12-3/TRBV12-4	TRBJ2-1	TGTGCCAGCAGCAGCACTAGCGGCAATGAGCAGTTCTTC	CASSSTSGNEQFF
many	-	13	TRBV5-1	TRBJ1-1	TGCGCCAGCAGCTTTAACCGGGACACCGAAGCTTTCTTT	CASSFNRDTEAFF
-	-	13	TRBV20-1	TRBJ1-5	TGCAGTGCTAGAAGACAGGCTAATCAGCCCCAGCATTTT	CSARRQANQPQHF
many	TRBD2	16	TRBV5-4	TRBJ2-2	TGTGCCAGCAGCCCCACTCGCGGGGGGGCCACCGGGGAGCTGTTTTTT	CASSPTRGGATGELFF
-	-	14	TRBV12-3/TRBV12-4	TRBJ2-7	TGTGCCAGCAGTTTAACCCCGGGCTCCTACGAGCAGTACTTC	CASSLTPGSYEQYF
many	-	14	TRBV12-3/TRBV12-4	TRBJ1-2	TGTGCCAGCAGTGCGACGCCGCGGACGGATGGCTACACCTTC	CASSATPRTDGYTF
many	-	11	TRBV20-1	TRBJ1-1	TGCAGTGCCGCCGAGGAGAATGAAGCTTTCTTT	CSAAEENEAFF